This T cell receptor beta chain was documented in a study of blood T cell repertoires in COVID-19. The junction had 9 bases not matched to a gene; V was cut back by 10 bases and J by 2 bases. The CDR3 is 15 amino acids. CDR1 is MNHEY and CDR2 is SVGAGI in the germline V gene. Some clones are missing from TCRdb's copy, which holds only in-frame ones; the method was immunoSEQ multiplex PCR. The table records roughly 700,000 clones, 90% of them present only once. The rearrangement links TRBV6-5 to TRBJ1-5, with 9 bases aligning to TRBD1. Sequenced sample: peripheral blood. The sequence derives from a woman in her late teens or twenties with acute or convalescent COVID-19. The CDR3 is CATHRGQGGNQPQHF. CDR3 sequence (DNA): TGTGCCACCCACAGGGGGCAAGGCGGCAATCAGCCCCAGCATTTT.